This T cell receptor (beta chain) was recorded in a study of early T cells in non-severe SARS-CoV-2 infection. Study context: Whole-blood bulk RNA, unsorted, was sequenced, and chains were unpaired. Study-level results: VDJdb-based annotation leaned toward anti-spike CD8 responses and missed private and CD4 specificities.

Each single cDNA molecule received a unique molecular identifier. One entry per CDR3 protein, called by TCRdb with MiXCR from the 5' RACE reads. The sample consists of about 32,000 distinct CDR3 sequences, roughly 4.5% of them appearing once. The ends lost 6 bases at V and 3 bases at J; junction bases unmatched: 7. The CDR3 is 13 amino acids. Germline-derived CDR1 and CDR2 are DFQATT and SNEGSKA (reference sequence). This clonotype was seen repeatedly, ten times or more. The target antigen is unknown. The sequence came from an adult who was a healthcare worker with PCR-confirmed SARS-CoV-2 infection or an uninfected control (not recorded which). The sample consisted of whole blood. This chain uses TRBV20-1 with TRBJ2-7; TRBD2 matches 8 bases. The CDR3 loop is CSALAGRGYEQYF. As DNA, the CDR3 is TGCAGTGCCTTAGCGGGGAGGGGCTACGAGCAGTACTTC.